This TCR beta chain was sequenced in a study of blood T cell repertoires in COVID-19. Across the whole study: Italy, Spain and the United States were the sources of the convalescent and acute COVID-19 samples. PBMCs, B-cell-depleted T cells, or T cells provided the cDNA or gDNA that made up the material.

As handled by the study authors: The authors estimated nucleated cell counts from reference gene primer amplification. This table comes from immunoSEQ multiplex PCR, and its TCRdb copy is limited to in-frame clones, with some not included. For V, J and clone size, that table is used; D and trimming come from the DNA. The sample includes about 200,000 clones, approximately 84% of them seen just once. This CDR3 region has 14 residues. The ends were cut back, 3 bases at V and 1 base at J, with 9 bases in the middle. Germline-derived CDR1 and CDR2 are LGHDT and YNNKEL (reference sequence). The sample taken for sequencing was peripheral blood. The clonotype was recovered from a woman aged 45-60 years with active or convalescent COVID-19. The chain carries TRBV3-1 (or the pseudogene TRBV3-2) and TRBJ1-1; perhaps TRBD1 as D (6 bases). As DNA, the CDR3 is TGTGCCAGCAGCCATGGGGGCGCGAACACTGAAGCTTTCTTT. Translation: CASSHGGANTEAFF.